This TCR beta chain was recovered during a study of monozygotic twins with inflammatory bowel disease. TCRdb reanalyzed the 5' RACE reads, giving one entry per CDR3 protein sequence and no DNA. This listing includes 200,000 to 250,000 distinct CDR3 sequences. The CDR3 spans 15 residues. Germline-derived CDR1 and CDR2 are KGHSH and LQKENI. The TCR comes from a human donor with ulcerative colitis or Crohn's disease, or a healthy co-twin of an affected twin (not recorded which). The chain uses TRBV18 and TRBJ2-2. The specimen sequenced was blood. The chain's CDR3 is CASSPPRGNTGELFF. Based on the CDR3 plus reference TRBV18 and TRBJ2-2, the full variable domain is NAGVMQNPRHLVRRRGQEARLRCSPMKGHSHVYWYRQLPEEGLKFMVYLQKENIIDESGMPKERFSAEFPKEGPSILRIQQVVRGDSAAYFCASSPPRGNTGELFFGEGSRLTVL.